Below are 19 T cell receptor beta chains sequenced from a single sample in a study of blood T cell repertoires in COVID-19. TCRdb's table, derived via immunoSEQ multiplex PCR, lists solely in-frame clones and lacks some. The table has roughly 250,000 clones, over 80% seen once. Sequenced input: peripheral blood. The receptors here all came from a woman between 40 and 50 years old with acute or convalescent COVID-19.

The CDR3 bases are TGTGCCAGCAGCCCGCGACTAGCGGGGGGGCCCTACAATGAGCAGTTCTTC. Its translation is CASSPRLAGGPYNEQFF. This chain links TRBV4-2 with TRBJ2-1; the match to TRBD2 covers 14 bases. Germline loops: CDR1 LGHNA, CDR2 YNFKEQ. With 4 bases clipped from V and 2 bases from J, the junction kept 4 bases outside the gene matches. The CDR3 spans 17 residues.

The rearrangement joins TRBV2 to TRBJ1-1; TRBD1 aligns across 7 bases. J lost 6 bases, V lost 6 bases, and 10 bases had no gene match. CDR3 length equals 14 residues. CDR1 and CDR2 from the germline V gene are SNHLY and FYNNEI. The CDR3 DNA is TGTGCCAGCAGCCTAGACAGGGTACCCCCTGAAGCTTTCTTT. This sequence encodes CASSLDRVPPEAFF.

V is TRBV6-4 and J is TRBJ1-6; tentatively, D is TRBD1 (6 bases). Germline lookup yields CDR1 MRHNA and CDR2 SNTAGT. V gave up 0 bases and J gave up 14 bases, with 8 bases separating them. CDR3 length: 12 residues. The CDR3 DNA follows: TGTGCCAGCAGTGACTCTCAGGGGTCCCTCCACTTT. It translates to CASSDSQGSLHF.

This clone has a single count. The same CDR3 arises from other DNA sequences in this sample as well. The chain combines TRBV6-5 with TRBJ1-2, with TRBD1 matching over 7 bases. Trimming at V came to 0 bases and at J to 5 bases, leaving 3 bases not matched to a gene. The CDR3 consists of 14 residues. Germline lookup yields CDR1 MNHEY and CDR2 SVGAGI. DNA of the CDR3: TGTGCCAGCAGTTACTCGACAGGGAAGTATGGCTACACCTTC. Translated: CASSYSTGKYGYTF.

This sequence joins TRBV10-2 and TRBJ2-7, with TRBD1 matching over 7 bases. This CDR3 is built from 14 residues. In germline, CDR1 is WSHSY, CDR2 SAAADI. J gave up 4 bases and V 0 bases, and 3 bases lay outside the gene matches. The DNA of the CDR3 is TGCGCCAGCAGTGAGTCGGGACAGCCTTACGAGCAGTACGTC. This translates into CASSESGQPYEQYV.

This sequence joins TRBV5-4 and TRBJ2-2; 8 bases fit TRBD1. The CDR3 spans 13 residues. V gave up 4 bases and J gave up 8 bases; unmatched junction bases: 4. CDR1 and CDR2 (germline): SGHNT, YYREEE (reference sequence). The CDR3 coding sequence is TGTGCCAGCAGCCAAGGACAGGGAGGGGAGCTGTTTTTT. This gives the protein CASSQGQGGELFF.

This chain joins TRBV15 and TRBJ1-5; 9 bases line up with TRBD1. The CDR3 has 15 amino acids. Per the germline V gene, CDR1 is LNHNV and CDR2 is YYDKDF (reference sequence). V was clipped by 5 bases and J by 5 bases; unmatched bases: 7. The CDR3 DNA sequence: TGTGCCACCAGCGTTGACAGGGGGATTGATCAGCCCCAGCATTTT. Protein product: CATSVDRGIDQPQHF.

This chain links TRBV23-1 with TRBJ1-6; TRBD1 is a possible D gene (5 bases). TRBV23-1 is recorded as an ORF, its role being uncertain. The CDR3 has 15 amino acids. V was trimmed by 7 bases and J by 7 bases, leaving 17 bases between them. DNA for the CDR3: TGCGCCAGCACTCCGCCGGGACTGGAAAATTCACCCCTCCACTTT. Encoded protein: CASTPPGLENSPLHF.

The chain links TRBV2 to TRBJ2-1; 9 positions agree with TRBD1. Germline CDR1 reads SNHLY; CDR2 reads FYNNEI. This CDR3 region has 16 residues. J lost 4 bases, V lost 7 bases, and 11 bases had no gene match. Here the CDR3 reads CASTRQGVRGYNEQFF. The CDR3, as DNA: TGTGCCAGCACAAGACAGGGGGTCAGAGGGTACAATGAGCAGTTCTTC.

The rearrangement links TRBV25-1 to TRBJ2-5; no definite D call. The germline V gene has CDR1 MGHDK and CDR2 SYGVNS. This CDR3 has 14 residues. With 1 base removed from V and 2 bases from J, the gap between germline ends came to 8 bases. As DNA, the CDR3 is TGTGCCAGCAGTGAATTAGAGCCACAAGAGACCCAGTACTTC. It specifies CASSELEPQETQYF. The full variable domain, with the rest looked up from reference TRBV25-1 and TRBJ2-5, is EADIYQTPRYLVIGTGKKITLECSQTMGHDKMYWYQQDPGMELHLIHYSYGVNSTEKGDLSSESTVSRIRTEHFPLTLESARPSHTSQYLCASSELEPQETQYFGPGTRLLVL.

Comment on this clone: An end of the junction does not agree with germline; a read error may underlie this. The genes are TRBV10-1 and TRBJ2-5, with 10 bases lining up with TRBD2. This CDR3 has 13 amino acids. Germline V gene data show CDR1 as WNHNN and CDR2 as SYGVQD (reference sequence). The DNA of the CDR3 is TGCGCCACCAGTAGCGGGGGGCTCGAGACCCAGTACTTC. Its protein is CATSSGGLETQYF.

The chain couples TRBV7-6 to TRBJ2-3, with 13 bases lining up with TRBD2. Germline CDR1 reads SGHVS; CDR2 reads FNYEAQ. V shed 5 bases, J shed 0 bases, and the junction held 5 bases outside the gene matches. The CDR3 has 17 residues. The CDR3 nucleotides are TGTGCCAGCAGCCCCCGGACTAGCGGGGGCAGCACAGATACGCAGTATTTT. Translation: CASSPRTSGGSTDTQYF.

The chain combines TRBV11-2 with TRBJ1-6; D gene unclear. Per the germline V gene, CDR1 is SGHAT and CDR2 is FQNNGV. CDR3 length: 16 amino acids. Trimming took off 3 bases at V and 0 bases at J, with 9 bases between the two ends. The CDR3 region is CASSFVGGSYNSPLHF. The DNA of the CDR3 is TGTGCCAGCAGCTTTGTAGGAGGCTCCTATAATTCACCCCTCCACTTT.

The chain uses TRBV5-4 and TRBJ2-3, with D possibly matching TRBD1 (6 bases). The CDR3 has 17 residues. Germline loops: CDR1 SGHNT, CDR2 YYREEE (reference sequence). With 3 bases removed from V and 4 bases from J, the gap between germline ends came to 21 bases. CDR3 sequence: CASSSPRAQGYSDTQYF. As DNA, the CDR3 is TGTGCCAGCAGCTCCCCGCGGGCACAGGGTTACTCAGATACGCAGTATTTT.

V and J are TRBV6-1 and TRBJ1-5, with 10 bases lining up with TRBD1. Trimming at V came to 0 bases and at J to 0 bases, leaving 17 bases not matched to a gene. This CDR3 spans 22 amino acids. Per the germline V gene, CDR1 is MNHNS and CDR2 is SASEGT. CDR3 region: CASSEATKGQGPVPYSNQPQHF. The CDR3 nucleotides read TGTGCCAGCAGTGAAGCGACCAAGGGACAGGGGCCCGTCCCATATAGCAATCAGCCCCAGCATTTT.

The chain has TRBV9 and TRBJ1-2; 10 nucleotides line up with TRBD1. CDR1 is SGDLS and CDR2 is YYNGEE in the germline V gene. V gave up 3 bases and J gave up 7 bases; unmatched junction bases: 6. CDR3 size: 14 residues. The chain's CDR3 is CASSATGGQGGYTF. The CDR3, as DNA: TGTGCCAGCAGCGCGACAGGGGGCCAGGGTGGCTACACCTTC.

This chain connects TRBV4-1 to TRBJ2-1; 8 bases match TRBD2. CDR1 is MGHRA, CDR2 YSYEKL, per germline. CDR3 length: 15 amino acids. Losses at the gene ends were 6 bases for V and 3 bases for J; bases not matched to a gene: 7. CDR3 sequence reads: CASRPGSGGYNEQFF. As DNA, the CDR3 is TGCGCCAGCAGACCAGGGAGCGGGGGCTACAATGAGCAGTTCTTC.

Worth noting for this clone: The sample holds other DNA sequences that translate to the same CDR3. This chain connects TRBV7-2 to TRBJ2-2; TRBD2 matches at 15 bases. J gave up 1 base and V 7 bases, and 7 bases lay outside the gene matches. Per germline, CDR1 SGHTA and CDR2 FQGNSA. The CDR3 spans 18 residues. In nucleotides, the CDR3 is TGTGCCAGCACTCAACGGGGACTAGCGGGGGGGAACACCGGGGAGCTGTTTTTT. Translation: CASTQRGLAGGNTGELFF.

The V gene is TRBV5-6, the J gene TRBJ2-3; 9 bases line up with TRBD2. CDR1 is SGHDT, CDR2 YYEEEE, per germline. The CDR3 length is 16 residues. V gave up 3 bases and J gave up 6 bases; unmatched junction bases: 11. CDR3 in amino acids: CASSSMGSGGVDTQYF. The CDR3 DNA follows: TGTGCCAGCAGCTCTATGGGTAGCGGGGGTGTGGATACGCAGTATTTT.